The 7 T cell receptor beta chains listed next were all sequenced from one sample in a study of shared T cell receptors in the human thymus. The data were produced by immunoSEQ multiplex PCR, yet TCRdb's version contains in-frame clones alone and is incomplete. The sample includes roughly 710,000 clones, 70% to 90% of them seen just once. This sample was shared with a second study, whose subject was human thymus T cells.

The sample taken for sequencing was thymocytes. These receptors were collected from a girl under three years old with a congenital heart defect.

The chain joins TRBV7-2 to TRBJ2-5; a weak D match, TRBD2 (5 bases). The CDR3 loop spans 15 amino acids. V was pared by 3 bases and J by 4 bases, with 15 bases between. From germline, CDR1 is SGHTA and CDR2 FQGNSA. CDR3 in amino acids: CASSFSRVLGETQYF. The CDR3, as DNA: TGTGCCAGCAGCTTTTCGCGGGTACTCGGAGAGACCCAGTACTTC.

The CDR3 here is CASSLGSLQAIYGYTF. CDR3 DNA sequence: TGTGCCAGCAGCTTAGGGTCTCTTCAGGCGATCTATGGCTACACCTTC. The chain couples TRBV7-8 to TRBJ1-2; no clear D. V dropped 1 base and J dropped 4 bases, with 16 bases sitting between them. Germline-derived CDR1 and CDR2 are SGHVS and FQNEAQ. The length of the CDR3 is 16 residues.

The chain joins TRBV6-5 to TRBJ2-7; TRBD2 agrees at 14 bases. This CDR3 has 13 residues. With V trimmed by 9 bases and J by 7 bases, 5 bases remained unmatched. Germline values: CDR1 MNHEY, CDR2 SVGAGI. The CDR3 protein is CASGTSGGSEQYF. In DNA, the CDR3 is TGTGCCAGTGGGACTAGCGGGGGAAGTGAGCAGTACTTC.

CDR3 amino acids: CASTLRQTNEKLFF. CDR3 bases: TGTGCCAGCACTTTACGACAGACTAATGAAAAACTGTTTTTT. This rearrangement joins TRBV2 to TRBJ1-4; tentatively, D is TRBD1 (5 bases). The CDR3 covers 14 residues. V lost 7 bases and J 2 bases, leaving 11 bases between the germline ends. The germline V gene has CDR1 SNHLY and CDR2 FYNNEI.

The CDR3 reads CASSTHRDRGTLGPWQNYGYTF. The CDR3, as DNA: TGTGCCAGTAGTACTCACCGGGACAGGGGGACCCTGGGACCCTGGCAAAACTATGGCTACACCTTC. This chain uses TRBV19 with TRBJ1-2; 11 nucleotides line up with TRBD1. Germline assignment: CDR1 LNHDA and CDR2 SQIVND (reference sequence). J was trimmed by 2 bases and V by 4 bases; bases with no gene match: 24. The CDR3 sequence is 22 residues long.

The sample holds one count of this clone. The genes are TRBV30 and TRBJ1-1, with 10 positions matching TRBD1. J gave up 1 base and V 2 bases, and 10 bases lay outside the gene matches. Germline CDR1 is GTSNPN and CDR2 is SVGIG (reference sequence). This CDR3 spans 17 amino acids. The CDR3 is CAWSLGTGDFQNTEAFF. The CDR3 bases are TGTGCCTGGAGTTTGGGGACAGGGGACTTTCAGAACACTGAAGCTTTCTTT.

This clone was counted a single time. The V gene is TRBV28, the J gene TRBJ2-2; the D gene is possibly TRBD1 (5 bases). CDR1 is MDHEN and CDR2 is SYDVKM in the germline V gene. V lost 6 bases and J 1 base, leaving 12 bases between the germline ends. CDR3 length equals 15 residues. CDR3 DNA sequence: TGTGCCAGCAGGCGGACACCCCGGAACACCGGGGAGCTGTTTTTT. It translates to CASRRTPRNTGELFF.